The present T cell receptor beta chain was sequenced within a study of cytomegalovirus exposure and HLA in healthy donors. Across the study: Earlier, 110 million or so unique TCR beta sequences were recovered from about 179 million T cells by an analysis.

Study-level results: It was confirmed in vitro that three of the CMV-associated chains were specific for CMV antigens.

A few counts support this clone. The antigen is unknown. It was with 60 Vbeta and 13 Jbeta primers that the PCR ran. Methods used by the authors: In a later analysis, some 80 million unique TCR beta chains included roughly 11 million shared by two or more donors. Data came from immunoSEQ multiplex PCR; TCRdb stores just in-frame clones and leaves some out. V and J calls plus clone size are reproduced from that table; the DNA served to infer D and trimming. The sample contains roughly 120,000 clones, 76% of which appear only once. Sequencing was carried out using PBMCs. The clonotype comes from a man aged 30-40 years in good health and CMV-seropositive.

The CDR3 spells CASSPAPTGTNEKLFF. As DNA, the CDR3 is TGTGCCAGCAGCCCCGCCCCGACGGGAACTAATGAAAAACTGTTTTTT. V and J are TRBV11-2 and TRBJ1-4; D gene ambiguous. The length of the CDR3 is 16 residues. Germline V gives CDR1 SGHAT, CDR2 FQNNGV. The V and J ends lost 5 bases and 1 base respectively, with 14 bases between them.